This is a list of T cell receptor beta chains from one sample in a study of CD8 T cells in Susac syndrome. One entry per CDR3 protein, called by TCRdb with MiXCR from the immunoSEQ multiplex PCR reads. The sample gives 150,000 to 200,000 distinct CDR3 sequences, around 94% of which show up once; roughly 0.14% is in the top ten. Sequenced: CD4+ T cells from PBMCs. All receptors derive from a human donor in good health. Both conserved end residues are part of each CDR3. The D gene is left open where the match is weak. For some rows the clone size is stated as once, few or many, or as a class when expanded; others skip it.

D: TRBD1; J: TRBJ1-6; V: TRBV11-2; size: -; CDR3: CASSLDQGAGSPLHF; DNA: TGTGCCAGCAGCTTAGATCAGGGGGCGGGTTCACCCCTCCACTTT
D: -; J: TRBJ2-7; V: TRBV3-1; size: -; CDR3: CASSQVDEQYF; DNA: TGTGCCAGCAGCCAAGTAGACGAGCAGTACTTC
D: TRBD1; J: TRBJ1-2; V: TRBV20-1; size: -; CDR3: CSATDRGETNGYTF; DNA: TGCAGTGCTACTGACAGGGGAGAGACAAATGGCTACACCTTC
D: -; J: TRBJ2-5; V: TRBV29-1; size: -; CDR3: CSVGGETETQYF; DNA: TGCAGCGTTGGGGGGGAGACAGAGACCCAGTACTTC
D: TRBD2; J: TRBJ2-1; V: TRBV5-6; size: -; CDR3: CASSLPGLAVNEQFF; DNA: TGTGCCAGCAGCTTACCGGGACTAGCCGTCAATGAGCAGTTCTTC
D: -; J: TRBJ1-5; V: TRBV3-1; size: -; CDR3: CASSQVYGDQPQHF; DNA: TGTGCCAGCAGCCAAGTTTACGGCGATCAGCCCCAGCATTTT
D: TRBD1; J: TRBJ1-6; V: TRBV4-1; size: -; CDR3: CASSQEDRGRTPLHF; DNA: TGCGCCAGCAGCCAAGAGGACAGGGGTAGGACACCCCTCCACTTT
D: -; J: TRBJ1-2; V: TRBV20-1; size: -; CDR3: CSARVLGGYTF; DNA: TGCAGTGCTAGAGTACTGGGGGGCTACACCTTC
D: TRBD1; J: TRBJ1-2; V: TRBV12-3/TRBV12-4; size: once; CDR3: CASSLDRGDGYTF; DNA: TGTGCCAGCAGTTTGGACAGGGGAGATGGCTACACCTTC
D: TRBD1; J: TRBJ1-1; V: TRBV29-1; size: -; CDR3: CSGRTGARGSEAFF; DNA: TGCAGCGGACGGACAGGGGCTAGGGGCTCTGAAGCTTTCTTT